The present T cell receptor beta chain was sequenced within a study of blood T cell repertoires in COVID-19. The overall study: PBMCs, B-cell-depleted T cells, or T cells were the source of the cDNA or gDNA that made up the material.

This CDR3 spans 12 amino acids. Germline V gives CDR1 KGHSH, CDR2 LQKENI. V lost 2 bases, J lost 14 bases, and 6 bases stayed unmatched. Methods used by the authors: The assay estimated nucleated cells by amplifying reference gene primers. Sequencing used immunoSEQ multiplex PCR; TCRdb keeps in-frame clones, though not all of them. V, J and clone size derive from that table, while D and trimming were established from the DNA sequence. The sample records around 130,000 clones, 60% to 85% being singletons. The rearrangement uses TRBV18 and TRBJ2-5, with TRBD1 identical over 9 bases. Sequencing was done on a sample of peripheral blood. The clonotype comes from a man older than 75 with acute or convalescent COVID-19. The CDR3 nucleotides are TGTGCCAGCTCACCAGACAGGGGGGATGTTTACTTC. This codes for CASSPDRGDVYF.